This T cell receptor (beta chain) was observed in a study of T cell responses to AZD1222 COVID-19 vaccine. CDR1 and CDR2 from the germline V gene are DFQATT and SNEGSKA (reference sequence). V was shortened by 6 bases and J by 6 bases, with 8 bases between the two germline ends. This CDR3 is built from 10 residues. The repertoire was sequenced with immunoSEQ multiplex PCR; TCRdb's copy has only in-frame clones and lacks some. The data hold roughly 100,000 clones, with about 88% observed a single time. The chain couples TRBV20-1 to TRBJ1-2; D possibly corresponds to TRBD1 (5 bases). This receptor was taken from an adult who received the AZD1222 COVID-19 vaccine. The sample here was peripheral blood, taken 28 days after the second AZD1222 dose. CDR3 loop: CSAIGDGYTF. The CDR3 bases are TGCAGTGCGATAGGGGATGGCTACACCTTC.